The clone carrying this T cell receptor (beta chain) was observed a few times. Its antigen is not known. The CDR3 spans 14 residues. CDR1 and CDR2 from the germline V gene are SGHTA and FQGNSA. Trimming left V 1 base short and J 2 bases short, with 8 bases between. The record originates from a study of Graves' ophthalmopathy and Graves' hyperthyroidism. Study observations and caveats: The majority of expanded thyroid clonotypes above 0.001 frequency also occurred in blood. With around 70% sensitivity and around 79% specificity, the model predicted ophthalmopathy progression.

Amplifying from RNA transcripts, the study obtained TCR beta CDR3 regions. HTBI primers were employed in first-round RT-PCR, then a second-round multiplex PCR followed. One entry per CDR3 protein results from TCRdb running MiXCR on the multiplex PCR reads. The data show roughly 700,000 distinct CDR3 sequences, roughly 41% seen once. The sequenced material came from peripheral blood. The TCR originated in an adult man with Graves' ophthalmopathy. The V call is TRBV7-2, the J call TRBJ2-5; no clear D gene. The CDR3 DNA follows: TGTGCCAGCAGCTTAGTGGCGCCTCAAGAGACCCAGTACTTC. Amino acids: CASSLVAPQETQYF.